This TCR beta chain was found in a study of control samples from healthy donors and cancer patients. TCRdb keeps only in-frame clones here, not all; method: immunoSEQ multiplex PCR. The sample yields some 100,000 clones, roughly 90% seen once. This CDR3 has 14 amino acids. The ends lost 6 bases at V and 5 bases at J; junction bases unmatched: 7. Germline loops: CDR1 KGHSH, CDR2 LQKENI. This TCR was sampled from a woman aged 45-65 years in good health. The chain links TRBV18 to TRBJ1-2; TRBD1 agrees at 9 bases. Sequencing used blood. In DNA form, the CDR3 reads TGTGCCAGCTCGTCGGGACAGGGCATTTATGGCTACACCTTC. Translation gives CASSSGQGIYGYTF.